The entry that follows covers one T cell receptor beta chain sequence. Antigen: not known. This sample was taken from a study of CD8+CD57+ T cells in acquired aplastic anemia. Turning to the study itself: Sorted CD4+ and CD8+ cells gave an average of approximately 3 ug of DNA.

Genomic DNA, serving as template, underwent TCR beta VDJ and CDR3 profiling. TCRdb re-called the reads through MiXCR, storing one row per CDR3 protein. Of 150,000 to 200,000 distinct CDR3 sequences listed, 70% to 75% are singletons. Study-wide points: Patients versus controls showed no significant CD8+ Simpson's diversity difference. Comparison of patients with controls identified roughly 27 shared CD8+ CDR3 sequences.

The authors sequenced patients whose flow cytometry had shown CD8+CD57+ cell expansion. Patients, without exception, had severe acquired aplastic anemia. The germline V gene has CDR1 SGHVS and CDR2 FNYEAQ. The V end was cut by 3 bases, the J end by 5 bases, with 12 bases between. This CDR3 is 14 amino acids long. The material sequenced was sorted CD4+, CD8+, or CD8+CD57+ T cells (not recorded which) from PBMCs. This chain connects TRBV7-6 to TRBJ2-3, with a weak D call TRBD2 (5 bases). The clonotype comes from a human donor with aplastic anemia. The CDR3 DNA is TGTGCCAGCAGCTTGGCGGGTCCCCAAGATACGCAGTATTTT. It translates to CASSLAGPQDTQYF.